Presented here are 9 T cell receptor beta chains from one specimen sequenced in a study of blood T cell repertoires in COVID-19. Assay used: immunoSEQ multiplex PCR; TCRdb lists only in-frame clones, some missing. The data hold 120,000 to 150,000 clones, with 75% to 85% observed a single time. Sequences were obtained from peripheral blood. All receptors derive from a woman between 45 and 65 years old with acute or convalescent COVID-19.

The J gene is TRBJ1-1, the V gene TRBV28, with D perhaps matching TRBD1 (5 bases). Germline CDR1 MDHEN, CDR2 SYDVKM. The CDR3 has 14 amino acids. Trimming shortened V by 3 bases and J by 8 bases, and 16 bases separated the two germline ends. DNA for the CDR3: TGTGCCAGCAGTTTCGACAGACAGTACGGAGAAGCTTTCTTT. Residues: CASSFDRQYGEAFF.

This clone was recorded once. The V call is TRBV2, the J call TRBJ2-7; tentative D call: TRBD1 (6 bases). Per the germline V gene, CDR1 is SNHLY and CDR2 is FYNNEI. Trimming cost V 4 bases and J 0 bases, with 16 bases left between them. This CDR3 is built from 16 residues. The CDR3 sequence is CASSAFGGMSSYEQYF. The DNA of the CDR3 is TGTGCCAGCAGTGCCTTTGGGGGCATGAGCTCCTACGAGCAGTACTTC.

V gene TRBV28 combines with J gene TRBJ2-7; the D gene is possibly TRBD2 (6 bases). Trimming removed 8 bases at V and 0 bases at J, with 11 bases between. Germline loops: CDR1 MDHEN, CDR2 SYDVKM. CDR3 length: 13 residues. CDR3: CASWGGDSYEQYF. Here the CDR3 DNA reads TGTGCCAGCTGGGGCGGGGACTCCTACGAGCAGTACTTC.

This clone was recorded a few times. The chain couples TRBV10-3 to TRBJ2-1, with 10 bases matching TRBD2. The ends lost 6 bases at V and 3 bases at J; junction bases unmatched: 2. The CDR3 totals 14 residues. Germline CDR1 reads ENHRY; CDR2 reads SYGVKD. The CDR3 spells CAIRASGGYNEQFF. The CDR3 region has the DNA TGTGCCATCAGGGCTAGCGGGGGCTACAATGAGCAGTTCTTC.

V is TRBV7-2 and J is TRBJ1-5; D ambiguous. CDR1 and CDR2 from the germline V gene are SGHTA and FQGNSA. V was shortened by 8 bases and J by 3 bases, with 11 bases between the two germline ends. CDR3 size: 13 residues. CDR3 coding DNA: TGTGCCAGCGACGGCGGCAACAATCAGCCCCAGCATTTT. It yields the protein CASDGGNNQPQHF.

V usage is TRBV7-3 and J usage is TRBJ2-7; a possible D gene is TRBD2 (5 bases). CDR3 length equals 13 residues. Germline values: CDR1 SGHTA, CDR2 FQGTGA. V was pared by 2 bases and J by 4 bases, with 9 bases between. CDR3 amino acids: CASSLFPGYEQYF. Written as DNA, the CDR3 is TGTGCCAGCAGCTTATTTCCGGGGTACGAGCAGTACTTC.

The genes are TRBV11-3 and TRBJ2-7, with unresolved D. This CDR3 is 12 amino acids long. Germline CDR1 is SGHNT and CDR2 is YENEEA. V was clipped by 0 bases and J by 5 bases, with 5 bases between them. This chain's CDR3 is CASSLDQNEQYF. In nucleotides, the CDR3 is TGTGCCAGCAGCTTAGATCAAAACGAGCAGTACTTC.

This clone has only a few counts. The rearrangement links TRBV27 to TRBJ1-1; D is ambiguous. V was trimmed by 6 bases and J by 6 bases, leaving 23 bases between them. CDR3 length equals 16 residues. Per the germline V gene, CDR1 is MNHEY and CDR2 is SMNVEV (reference sequence). CDR3 DNA: TGTGCCAGCAGCCAAAAGGCCGGTCTAGTCGGCGCTGAAGCTTTCTTT. Translation: CASSQKAGLVGAEAFF.

V and J are TRBV19 and TRBJ1-2; D unclear. The length of the CDR3 is 15 residues. Trimming stripped 8 bases from V and 3 bases from J, with 19 bases between. CDR1 is LNHDA, CDR2 SQIVND, per germline (reference sequence). CDR3 coding DNA: TGTGCCAGTGGGGAAACTAGTGGCGACTACTATGGCTACACCTTC. It yields the protein CASGETSGDYYGYTF.